This T cell receptor (beta chain) stems from a study of blood T cell repertoires in COVID-19. In this sample, this clone turned up once. In the authors' methods: Estimation of nucleated cell counts was performed using reference gene primer amplification. Only in-frame clones appear in the TCRdb table, and some are missing; sequencing was by immunoSEQ multiplex PCR. That table furnishes V, J and clone size, whereas the DNA furnished D and trimming. The data hold roughly 240,000 clones, with 82% observed a single time. Trimming stripped 1 base from V and 4 bases from J, with 15 bases between. Germline V gene lookup returns CDR1 LGHDT and CDR2 YNNKEL (reference sequence). CDR3 length equals 16 residues.

Material for sequencing was peripheral blood. The chain combines TRBV3-1 (or the pseudogene TRBV3-2) with TRBJ2-3; tentatively, D is TRBD2 (7 bases). The sequence came from a woman aged 70-85 years with acute or convalescent COVID-19. This CDR3 reads CASSQGGGGLADTQYF. CDR3 DNA sequence: TGTGCCAGCAGCCAAGGAGGGGGGGGGCTCGCAGATACGCAGTATTTT.